The clone carrying this TCR beta chain was counted many times. Its antigen remains unidentified. J lost 2 bases, V lost 11 bases, and 5 bases had no gene match. CDR1 and CDR2 from the germline V gene are MNHNS and SASEGT. The CDR3 totals 14 residues. Amplification of TCR alpha and beta CDR3 regions from RNA used iRepertoire nested multiplex PCR. Tissue mRNA or PBMC total RNA, roughly 90-400 ng, went into one-step reverse transcription and amplification. TCRdb recomputed calls from the multiplex PCR reads with MiXCR, one row per CDR3 protein. The table includes more than 300,000 distinct CDR3 sequences, about two fifths detected once. This sample is part of a study of glioma-infiltrating T cells. At the level of the study: About a million peripheral T cells were targeted at roughly 4.5- to 11-fold coverage. Study-level findings and limits: Very few CDR3 sequences were shared between tissue and blood. Gliomas, especially low-grade, showed above-expected tissue-blood divergence; non-neoplastic patients showed below.

Sequences were obtained from glioma tissue, nonneoplastic brain tissue, or PBMCs (not recorded which). The V call is TRBV6-1, the J call TRBJ2-3; 12 bases align to TRBD2. The sequence was collected from a human donor with low-grade glioma or glioblastoma, undergoing nonglioma brain surgery, or in good health (not recorded which). The CDR3 coding sequence is TGTGCCGGAAGACTAGCGGGAGCCACAGATACGCAGTATTTT. This codes for CAGRLAGATDTQYF.